The clone carrying this T cell receptor (beta chain) was seen more than once but under ten times. The antigen remains unidentified. This entry belongs to a study of sequential checkpoint blockade in melanoma. Overall study context: TCRbeta immunosequencing was performed on DNA from roughly 90 pretreatment melanoma tumor samples. Under 25 patients had tumor biopsies before treatment and at week 13. Study-wide points: Clinical benefit was about 30 times likelier when tumor T-cell fraction and clonality increased.

Libraries were prepared by immunoSEQ multiplex PCR; TCRdb keeps only in-frame clonotypes and omits some of them. Seen here are 4,500 to 6,000 clones, roughly 33% observed once, and the top ten hold under 7%. Regarding treatment: randomized to nivolumab then ipilimumab (arm A) or the reverse (arm B). DNA-damaging chemotherapy had not been given to any patient beforehand. V shed 0 bases, J shed 0 bases, and the junction held 3 bases outside the gene matches. From germline, CDR1 is SGHRS and CDR2 YFSETQ. The CDR3 is 15 amino acids. The TCR comes from a human donor with melanoma. The input for sequencing was tumor tissue (inferred from file names), taken from a patient given nivolumab and ipilimumab in sequence. The J gene is TRBJ2-7, the V gene TRBV5-1; TRBD2 agrees at 7 bases. The CDR3 here is CASSLEAGSSYEQYF. As DNA, the CDR3 is TGCGCCAGCAGCTTGGAAGCGGGAAGCTCCTACGAGCAGTACTTC.